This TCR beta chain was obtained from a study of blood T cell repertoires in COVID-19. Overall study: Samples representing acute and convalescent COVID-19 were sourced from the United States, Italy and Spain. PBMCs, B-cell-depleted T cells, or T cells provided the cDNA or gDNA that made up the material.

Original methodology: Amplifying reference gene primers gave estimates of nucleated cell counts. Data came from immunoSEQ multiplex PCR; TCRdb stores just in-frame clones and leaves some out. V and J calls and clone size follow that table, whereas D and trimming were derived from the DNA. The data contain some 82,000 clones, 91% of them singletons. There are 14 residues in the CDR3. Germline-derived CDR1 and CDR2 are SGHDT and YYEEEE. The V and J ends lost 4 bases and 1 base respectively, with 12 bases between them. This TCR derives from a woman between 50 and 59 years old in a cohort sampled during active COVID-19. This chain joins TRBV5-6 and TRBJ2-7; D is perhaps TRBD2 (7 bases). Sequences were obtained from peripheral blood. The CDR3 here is CASSDEGGSYEQYF. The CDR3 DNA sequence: TGTGCCAGCAGCGACGAGGGGGGGTCCTACGAGCAGTACTTC.